This TCR beta chain was documented in a study of OX40 agonist ivuxolimab in advanced cancers. Concerning the study at large: The costimulatory receptor OX40 (CD134) was targeted by ivuxolimab, a fully human IgG2 agonistic monoclonal antibody. Prior anti-PD-1, anti-PD-L1 or anti-CTLA-4 therapy was permitted, and about two fifths of dose-escalation patients had received checkpoint inhibitors. The paper reports the monotherapy dose-escalation portion (N ≈ 52 patients) of the phase I ivuxolimab trial. Three dose-escalation patients achieved partial responses, one with hepatocellular carcinoma and two with cutaneous melanoma. Of the approximately 50 patients in dose escalation, 19 had hepatocellular carcinoma, some 15 had melanoma, 9 had renal cell carcinoma and 9 had head and neck cancer. The purpose of peripheral TCRbeta sequencing was to test whether ivuxolimab changed TCR sequence diversity and led to clonal T-cell expansion. Intravenous ivuxolimab was administered to patients every 2 weeks at six dose levels: 0.01, 0.1, 0.3, 1.5, 3 and 10 mg/kg. In the dose-escalation cohort, 82.7% of patients were male, and the mean age was roughly 60 years, with a range of about 23 to 85. General findings and caveats noted by the study authors: At doses of 0.1 to 3.0 mg/kg, clonal expansion of both CD4+ and CD8+ blood T cells was observed from baseline to week 6. In the 0.1-3.0 mg/kg groups, partial responders had among the lowest normalized peripheral clonal expansion, particularly in CD8+ T cells. Low levels of normalized T-cell clonal expansion were also seen in some patients who did not respond. After ivuxolimab, expanded clones were on average more numerous among CD8+ T cells than among CD4+ T cells. The antigen specificity of the peripheral T cells that underwent clonal expansion was not determined.

For sequencing of the TCRbeta CDR3 region, genomic DNA was extracted from the sorted cells. The immunoSEQ Assay was used to sequence the TCRbeta CDR3 regions. This is the immuneACCESS table as TCRdb keeps it, with only in-frame sequences that have V and J called. A part of the clones is gone; compared with another copy, unresolved V genes explain less than half, and the rest is unexplained. For this sample there are roughly 40,000 clones; roughly four fifths appear just once. The ten most abundant clones make up 2.6% of the sample. The trial excluded patients who had a history of autoimmune disease or were on systemic immunosuppression. Peripheral blood for TCR sequencing was drawn from every dose cohort at baseline, at cycle 4 day 1 and at cycle 7 day 1. Samples came from an open-label, multicenter, first-in-human phase I dose-escalation trial of ivuxolimab. Adults with locally advanced or metastatic melanoma, renal cell carcinoma, hepatocellular carcinoma or head and neck squamous cell carcinoma were enrolled in the trial. CD4+ and CD8+ T cells were sorted separately from peripheral blood before TCR sequencing.

In the case of this clone: Its antigen remains unidentified. Per-base qualities were not stored, and no clone one base away is much larger.

The receptor comes from an adult with an advanced solid tumor such as melanoma, head and neck, liver or kidney cancer. The material was CD4+ or CD8+ T cells sorted from blood, obtained in a trial of the OX40 agonist ivuxolimab.

CDR3 protein: CASSLREYTEAFF. The sequence in DNA is TGTGCCAGCAGCCTTCGGGAGTACACTGAAGCTTTCTTT. The chain uses TRBV11-3 and TRBJ1-1, with the D gene uncertain. CDR1 and CDR2, per the germline V gene, are SGHNT and YENEEA. V sheds 5 bases and J sheds 3 bases, leaving 10 bases between their ends. The CDR3 measures 13 amino acids from cysteine to phenylalanine. Of all the DNA, just the CDR3 is kept, 39 bases in frame from base 1. Full variable domain (CDR3 extended with the reference TRBV11-3 and TRBJ1-1 proteins): EAGVVQSPRYKIIEKKQPVAFWCNPISGHNTLYWYLQNLGQGPELLIRYENEEAVDDSQLPKDRFSAERLKGVDSTLKIQPAELGDSAVYLCASSLREYTEAFFGQGTRLTVV.